The entry that follows covers one T cell receptor beta chain sequence. The antigen is undetermined. The sample comes from a study of cytomegalovirus exposure and HLA in healthy donors. Across the whole study: Findings of an earlier analysis included around 100 million unique TCR beta sequences from about 180 million T cells.

CDR1 is MNHEY, CDR2 SMNVEV, per germline (reference sequence). V was pared by 6 bases and J by 1 base, with 7 bases of the junction left unmatched. CDR3 length equals 15 residues. General study points: Presence/absence analyses assumed roughly uniform sequencing depth across donors. Testing in vitro showed a few CMV-associated chains specific for CMV antigens.

13 Jbeta primers and 60 Vbeta primers were used for the PCR. Clones were sequenced by immunoSEQ multiplex PCR, and TCRdb holds only the in-frame ones, with some missing. The table lists tens of thousands of clones, around 86% of them singletons. What was sequenced was PBMCs. The chain uses TRBV27 and TRBJ2-3; 7 nucleotides line up with TRBD2. The origin of this receptor is a man younger than 45 in good health and CMV-seropositive. As DNA, the CDR3 is TGTGCCAGCAGACGCCGGGGGGATGGCACAGATACGCAGTATTTT. Amino acids: CASRRRGDGTDTQYF.